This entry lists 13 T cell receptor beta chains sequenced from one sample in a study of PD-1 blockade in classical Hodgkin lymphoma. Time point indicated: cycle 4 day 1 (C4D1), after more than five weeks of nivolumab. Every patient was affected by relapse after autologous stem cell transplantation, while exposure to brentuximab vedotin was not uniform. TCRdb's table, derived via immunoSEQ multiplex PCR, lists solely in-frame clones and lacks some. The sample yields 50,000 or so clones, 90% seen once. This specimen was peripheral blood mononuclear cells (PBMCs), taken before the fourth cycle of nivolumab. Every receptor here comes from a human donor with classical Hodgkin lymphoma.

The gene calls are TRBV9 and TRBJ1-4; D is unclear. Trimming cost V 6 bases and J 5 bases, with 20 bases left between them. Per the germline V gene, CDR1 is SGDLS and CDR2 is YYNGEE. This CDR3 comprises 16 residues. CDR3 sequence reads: CASTRSALMGNEKLFF. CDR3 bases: TGTGCCAGCACCAGATCTGCTCTGATGGGGAATGAAAAACTGTTTTTT.

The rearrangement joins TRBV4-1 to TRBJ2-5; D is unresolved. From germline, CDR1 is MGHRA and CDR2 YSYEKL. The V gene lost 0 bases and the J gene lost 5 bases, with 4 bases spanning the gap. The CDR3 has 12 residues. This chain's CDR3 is CASSQDVETQYF. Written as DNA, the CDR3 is TGCGCCAGCAGCCAAGATGTCGAGACCCAGTACTTC.

The CDR3 protein is CASSVSPGESYEQYF. CDR3 in DNA: TGTGCCAGCAGCGTATCCCCAGGCGAATCCTACGAGCAGTACTTC. The chain employs TRBV9 and TRBJ2-7; no firm D call. Germline lookup yields CDR1 SGDLS and CDR2 YYNGEE. This CDR3 contains 15 residues. V lost 1 base, J lost 1 base, and 12 bases lay in between. Looking up the rest from reference TRBV9 and TRBJ2-7 gives the full variable domain: DSGVTQTPKHLITATGQRVTLRCSPRSGDLSVYWYQQSLDQGLQFLIQYYNGEERAKGNILERFSAQQFPDLHSELNLSSLELGDSALYFCASSVSPGESYEQYFGPGTRLTVT.

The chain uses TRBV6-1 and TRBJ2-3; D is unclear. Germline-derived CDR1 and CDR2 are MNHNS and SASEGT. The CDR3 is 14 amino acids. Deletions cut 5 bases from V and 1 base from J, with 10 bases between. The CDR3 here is CASSYTVGTDTQYF. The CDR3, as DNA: TGTGCCAGCAGTTATACGGTGGGCACAGATACGCAGTATTTT.

The CDR3 here is CASSRRVRGGTDTQYF. The CDR3 bases are TGTGCCAGCAGCCGCCGGGTGAGAGGGGGCACAGATACGCAGTATTTT. The chain links TRBV6-6 to TRBJ2-3; D tentatively reads TRBD1 or TRBD2 (5 bases each). Germline V CDR1 and CDR2: MNHNY, SVGAGI (reference sequence). Trimming took off 6 bases at V and 1 base at J, with 17 bases between the two ends. This CDR3 spans 16 amino acids.

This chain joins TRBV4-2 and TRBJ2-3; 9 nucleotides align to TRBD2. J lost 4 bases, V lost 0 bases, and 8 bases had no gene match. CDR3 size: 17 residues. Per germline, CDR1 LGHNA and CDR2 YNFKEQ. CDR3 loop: CASSQEGLAGRSDTQYF. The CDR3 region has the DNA TGTGCCAGCAGCCAAGAAGGGCTAGCGGGACGGTCAGATACGCAGTATTTT.

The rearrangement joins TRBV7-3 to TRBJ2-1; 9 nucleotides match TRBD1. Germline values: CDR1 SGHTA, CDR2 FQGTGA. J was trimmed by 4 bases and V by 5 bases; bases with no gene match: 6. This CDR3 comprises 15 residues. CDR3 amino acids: CASSGDRGEYNEQFF. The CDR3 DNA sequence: TGTGCCAGCAGCGGAGACAGGGGGGAGTACAATGAGCAGTTCTTC.

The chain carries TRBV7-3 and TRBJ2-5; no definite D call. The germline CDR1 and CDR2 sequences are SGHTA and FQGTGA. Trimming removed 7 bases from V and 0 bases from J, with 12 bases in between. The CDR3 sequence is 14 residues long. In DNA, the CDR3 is TGTGCCAGCATCCGACTCCTGTACCAAGAGACCCAGTACTTC. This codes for CASIRLLYQETQYF.

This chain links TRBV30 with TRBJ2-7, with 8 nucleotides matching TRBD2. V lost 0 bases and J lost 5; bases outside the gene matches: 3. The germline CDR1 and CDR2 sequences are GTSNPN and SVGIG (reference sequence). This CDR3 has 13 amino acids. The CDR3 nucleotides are TGTGCCTGGAGTGTACGGGAGGGGGACGAGCAGTACTTC. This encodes CAWSVREGDEQYF.

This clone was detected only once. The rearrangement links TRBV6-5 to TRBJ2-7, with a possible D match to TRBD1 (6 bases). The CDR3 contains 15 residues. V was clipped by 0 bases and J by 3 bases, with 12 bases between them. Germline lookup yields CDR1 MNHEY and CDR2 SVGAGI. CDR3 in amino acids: CASSYSGAGFYEQYF. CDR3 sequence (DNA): TGTGCCAGCAGTTACTCGGGGGCGGGTTTCTACGAGCAGTACTTC.

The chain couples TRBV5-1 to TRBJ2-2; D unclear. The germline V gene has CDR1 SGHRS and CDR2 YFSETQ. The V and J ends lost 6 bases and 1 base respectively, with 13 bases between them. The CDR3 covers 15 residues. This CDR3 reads CASTPNPLNTGELFF. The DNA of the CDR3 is TGCGCCAGCACCCCGAACCCGTTGAACACCGGGGAGCTGTTTTTT.

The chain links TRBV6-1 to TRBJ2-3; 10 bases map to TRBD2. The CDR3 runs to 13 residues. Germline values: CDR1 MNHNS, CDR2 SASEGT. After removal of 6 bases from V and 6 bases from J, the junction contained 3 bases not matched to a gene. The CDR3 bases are TGTGCCAGCAGCCTTAGCGGGAGGGATACGCAGTATTTT. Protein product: CASSLSGRDTQYF.

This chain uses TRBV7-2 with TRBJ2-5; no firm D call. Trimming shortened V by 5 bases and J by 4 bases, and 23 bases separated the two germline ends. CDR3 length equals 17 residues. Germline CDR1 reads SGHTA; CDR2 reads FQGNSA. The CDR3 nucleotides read TGTGCCAGCAGCCCCCCAGTGCGTGCCTGGAGACGAGAGACCCAGTACTTC. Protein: CASSPPVRAWRRETQYF. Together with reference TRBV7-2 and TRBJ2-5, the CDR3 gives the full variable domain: GAGVSQSPSNKVTEKGKDVELRCDPISGHTALYWYRQSLGQGLEFLIYFQGNSAPDKSGLPSDRFSAERTGGSVSTLTIQRTQQEDSAVYLCASSPPVRAWRRETQYFGPGTRLLVL.